This TCR beta chain appears in the sequencing data of a study of CD8 T cells in Susac syndrome. An input of roughly 0.45 to 1 ug of RNA was subjected to reverse transcription using random hexamers. Amplification of TCR beta CDR3 by immunoSEQ multiplex PCR spanned 54 Vbeta and 13 Jbeta. MiXCR, run by TCRdb on the immunoSEQ multiplex PCR reads, gives a single entry per CDR3 protein. The sample records some 180,000 distinct CDR3 sequences, about 94% being singletons. Germline CDR1 SQVTM, CDR2 ANQGSEA. The CDR3 is made up of 12 amino acids. The V end lost 1 base, the J end lost 7 bases, and 11 bases lay between the germline ends. CD8+ and CD4+ T cells from blood underwent TCR beta sequencing, which was carried out in a high-throughput format. FACS was used to enrich TEMRA cells, whereas the CD8+ and CD4+ T cells were obtained by negative isolation.

Sequencing used CD4+ T cells from PBMCs. This chain joins TRBV29-1 and TRBJ2-7; maybe TRBD2 (6 bases). The receptor was derived from a human donor in good health. The CDR3: CSVEVGGNEQYF. CDR3 nucleotides: TGCAGCGTTGAAGTTGGCGGGAATGAGCAGTACTTC.